The clone carrying this T cell receptor beta chain was observed many times. Amplified regions were TCR beta CDR3 sequences from RNA transcripts. HTBI primers were employed in a first-round RT-PCR of the TCR CDR3. TCRdb re-derived calls from the multiplex PCR reads in MiXCR, one entry per CDR3 protein. Of around 300,000 distinct CDR3 sequences in the sample, under 30% were seen once. Germline V gene sequence: CDR1 MNHEY, CDR2 SVGEGT. The CDR3 is 13 amino acids. V was pared by 6 bases and J by 2 bases, with 10 bases between. This sample is part of a study of T cells in Graves' hyperthyroidism and ophthalmopathy.

The chain has TRBV6-2 or TRBV6-3 and TRBJ1-2, with D tentatively TRBD1 (6 bases). The sample consisted of blood. The source of this sequence is a man aged 35 to 55 with Graves' hyperthyroidism that later progressed to Graves' ophthalmopathy. CDR3 amino acids: CASSLTGNYGYTF. CDR3 nucleotide sequence: TGTGCCAGCAGCCTCACAGGGAACTATGGCTACACCTTC.